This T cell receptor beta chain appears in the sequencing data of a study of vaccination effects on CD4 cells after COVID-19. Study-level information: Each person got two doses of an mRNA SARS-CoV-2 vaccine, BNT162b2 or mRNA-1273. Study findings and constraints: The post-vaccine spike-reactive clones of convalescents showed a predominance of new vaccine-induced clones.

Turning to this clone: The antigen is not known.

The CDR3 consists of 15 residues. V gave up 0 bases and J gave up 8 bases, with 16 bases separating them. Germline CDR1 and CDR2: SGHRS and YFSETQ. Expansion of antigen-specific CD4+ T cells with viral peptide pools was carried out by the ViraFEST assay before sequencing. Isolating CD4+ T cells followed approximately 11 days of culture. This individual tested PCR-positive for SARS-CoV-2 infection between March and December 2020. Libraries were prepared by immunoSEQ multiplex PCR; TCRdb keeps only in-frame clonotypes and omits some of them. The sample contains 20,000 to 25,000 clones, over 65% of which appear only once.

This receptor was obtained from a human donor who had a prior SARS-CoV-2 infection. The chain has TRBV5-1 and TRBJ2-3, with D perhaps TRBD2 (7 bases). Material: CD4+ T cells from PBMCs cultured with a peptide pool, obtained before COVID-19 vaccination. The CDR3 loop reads CASSLVGGPVGTQYF. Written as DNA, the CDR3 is TGCGCCAGCAGCTTGGTCGGGGGGCCCGTCGGTACGCAGTATTTT.